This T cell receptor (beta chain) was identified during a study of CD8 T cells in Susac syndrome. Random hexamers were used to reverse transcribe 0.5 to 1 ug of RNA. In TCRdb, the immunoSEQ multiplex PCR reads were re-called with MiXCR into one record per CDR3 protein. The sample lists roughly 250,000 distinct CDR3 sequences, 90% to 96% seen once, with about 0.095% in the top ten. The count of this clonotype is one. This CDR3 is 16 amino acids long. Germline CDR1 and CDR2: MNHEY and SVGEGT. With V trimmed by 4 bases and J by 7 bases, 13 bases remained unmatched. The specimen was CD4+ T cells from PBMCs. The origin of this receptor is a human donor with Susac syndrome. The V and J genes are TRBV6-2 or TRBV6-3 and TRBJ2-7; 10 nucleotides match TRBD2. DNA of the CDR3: TGTGCCAGCAGTTCCGGACTAGCGGTGTTGTGGGGAGAGCAGTACTTC. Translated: CASSSGLAVLWGEQYF.